One sample yielded the 22 T cell receptor beta chains listed below, sequenced in a study of shared clonotypes between healthy human individuals. The table came from immunoSEQ multiplex PCR; TCRdb's copy has only in-frame clones and leaves some out. In the table there are about 800,000 clones, 96% of which are singletons. Naivety among CD8 cells was defined by CD45RO negativity and positive CCR7 selection, thereby excluding terminally differentiated effector memory CD45RA+ cells. The sequenced material came from naive CD8+ T cells sorted from blood. All receptors come from a man younger than 45 in good health.

For this clone: One end of the junction fails to match germline, which may point to a read error. V usage is TRBV9 and J usage is TRBJ2-4; a weak D match, TRBD2 (6 bases). Germline lookup yields CDR1 SGDLS and CDR2 YYNGEE. There are 15 residues in the CDR3. CDR3 sequence: CVSSAGSSLSNIQYF. The CDR3 nucleotides are TGTGTCAGCAGCGCCGGGAGCTCCCTGTCAAACATTCAGTACTTC. The entire variable domain, with the rest obtained from reference TRBV9 and TRBJ2-4, is as follows: DSGVTQTPKHLITATGQRVTLRCSPRSGDLSVYWYQQSLDQGLQFLIQYYNGEERAKGNILERFSAQQFPDLHSELNLSSLELGDSALYFCVSSAGSSLSNIQYFGAGTRLSVL.

The chain links TRBV5-1 to TRBJ2-5, with D perhaps matching TRBD1 or TRBD2 (5 bases each). The CDR3 loop spans 19 amino acids. Germline assignment: CDR1 SGHRS and CDR2 YFSETQ. Trimming removed 0 bases from V and 9 bases from J, with 30 bases in between. As DNA, the CDR3 is TGCGCCAGCAGCTTGGTTGGAGAATTCGGGGCCCGCGGACGTGCGGCCCAGTACTTC. Protein product: CASSLVGEFGARGRAAQYF.

This rearrangement joins TRBV2 to TRBJ1-1, with a possible D match to TRBD1 (6 bases). The CDR3 runs to 12 residues. V was cut by 11 bases and J by 1 base, with 11 bases left in between. CDR1 is SNHLY, CDR2 FYNNEI, per germline. The CDR3: CALDRENTEAFF. Written as DNA, the CDR3 is TGTGCCTTGGACAGAGAGAACACTGAAGCTTTCTTT.

This clone appeared once. This chain connects TRBV18 to TRBJ2-7; no definite D call. CDR3 size: 14 residues. V was shortened by 2 bases and J by 0 bases, with 8 bases between the two germline ends. Per germline, CDR1 KGHSH and CDR2 LQKENI. The CDR3 sequence: CASSPTLSSYEQYF. The DNA for the CDR3 is TGTGCCAGCTCACCAACCCTGAGCTCCTACGAGCAGTACTTC.

The J gene is TRBJ2-5, the V gene TRBV7-9; 11 nucleotides align to TRBD1. Germline CDR1 is SEHNR and CDR2 is FQNEAQ (reference sequence). This CDR3 is 15 amino acids long. The ends lost 4 bases at V and 5 bases at J; junction bases unmatched: 6. The CDR3 sequence: CASSWGQGERETQYF. The CDR3 nucleotides read TGTGCCAGCAGCTGGGGACAGGGGGAGAGGGAGACCCAGTACTTC.

J is TRBJ2-7 and V is TRBV10-3, with 7 positions matching TRBD2. Per the germline V gene, CDR1 is ENHRY and CDR2 is SYGVKD. V was clipped by 8 bases and J by 2 bases; unmatched bases: 9. The CDR3 length is 14 residues. The CDR3 reads CAIREAGSPYEQYF. The CDR3, as DNA: TGTGCCATCCGGGAGGCAGGCAGCCCCTACGAGCAGTACTTC.

The chain has TRBV12-5 and TRBJ2-1; 10 positions match TRBD2. The trim removed 1 base at V and 7 bases at J, leaving 1 base unmatched. Looked up from germline, CDR1 is LGHNT and CDR2 is FRNRAP. The CDR3 extends over 14 amino acids. The CDR3 DNA follows: TGTGCTAGTGGTTTGGGGACTAGCGGAAATGAGCAGTTCTTC. Its translation: CASGLGTSGNEQFF.

This rearrangement joins TRBV28 to TRBJ1-4; a possible D gene is TRBD1 (5 bases). CDR3 length: 14 amino acids. The germline V gene has CDR1 MDHEN and CDR2 SYDVKM. Between the trimmed V and J ends, which lost 3 bases and 8 bases, there was a span of 13 bases. As DNA, the CDR3 is TGTGCCAGCAGTTTTCCGGGGCTGCAAGAAAAACTGTTTTTT. Its protein is CASSFPGLQEKLFF.

DNA of the CDR3: TGTGCCAGCAGCCCTCCCCAGGGGAGGATTGAAAAACTGTTTTTT. Its protein product is CASSPPQGRIEKLFF. V usage is TRBV7-9 and J usage is TRBJ1-4, with a weak D call TRBD1 (6 bases). Trimming stripped 5 bases from V and 7 bases from J, with 17 bases between. The germline gives CDR1 SEHNR, CDR2 FQNEAQ (reference sequence). The CDR3 has 15 amino acids.

In this sample, this clone turned up once. This chain connects TRBV7-3 to TRBJ2-1, with a weak D call TRBD2 (5 bases). Germline V gives CDR1 SGHTA, CDR2 FQGTGA. V shed 2 bases and J shed 6 bases, with 14 bases lying between them. CDR3 length: 15 amino acids. In nucleotides, the CDR3 is TGTGCCAGCAGCTTAGGGTTTAGACTACCCAATGAGCAGTTCTTC. Its protein product is CASSLGFRLPNEQFF.

The V call is TRBV18, the J call TRBJ2-7, with a tentative D call TRBD2 (5 bases). The CDR3 consists of 14 residues. Trimming pared 1 base from V and 2 bases from J, leaving 9 bases between. Germline assignment: CDR1 KGHSH and CDR2 LQKENI. CDR3 in DNA: TGTGCCAGCTCACCACTTGAGGGAACCTACGAGCAGTACTTC. Translation gives CASSPLEGTYEQYF.

This chain connects TRBV7-9 to TRBJ2-1; D is possibly TRBD2 (6 bases). This CDR3 has 15 amino acids. Germline loops: CDR1 SEHNR, CDR2 FQNEAQ (reference sequence). Trimming shortened V by 3 bases and J by 9 bases, and 18 bases separated the two germline ends. This CDR3 is CASSFFVAGLSEQFF. CDR3 coding DNA: TGTGCCAGCAGCTTCTTCGTCGCGGGGCTTAGTGAGCAGTTCTTC.

The rearrangement joins TRBV25-1 to TRBJ1-1; D gene uncertain. The CDR3 sequence is 13 residues long. V gave up 5 bases and J gave up 1 base, with 8 bases separating them. Germline CDR1 and CDR2: MGHDK and SYGVNS. The CDR3 bases are TGTGCCAGCAGTAGGGAGGAGAACACTGAAGCTTTCTTT. Its translation is CASSREENTEAFF.

This chain uses TRBV28 with TRBJ2-7, with 10 nucleotides matching TRBD1. After removal of 3 bases from V and 1 base from J, the junction contained 9 bases not matched to a gene. This CDR3 has 17 residues. Germline assignment: CDR1 MDHEN and CDR2 SYDVKM. The CDR3 reads CASSFPGQGWSSYEQYF. CDR3 DNA sequence: TGTGCCAGCAGTTTTCCGGGACAGGGGTGGTCATCCTACGAGCAGTACTTC.

This sequence joins TRBV7-2 and TRBJ2-3; 12 nucleotides agree with TRBD2. CDR1 is SGHTA and CDR2 is FQGNSA in the germline V gene. Trimming took 3 bases from V and 3 from J; bases not matched to a gene: 13. The CDR3 covers 19 residues. The CDR3: CASSFPSGRAEVSTDTQYF. Here the CDR3 DNA reads TGTGCCAGCAGCTTTCCTAGCGGGAGGGCCGAGGTTTCAACAGATACGCAGTATTTT.

The genes are TRBV7-2 and TRBJ2-1; TRBD2 agrees at 9 bases. The J segment lost 2 bases and the V segment lost 6 bases, leaving 14 bases of the junction unmatched. The CDR3 extends over 18 amino acids. The germline CDR1 and CDR2 sequences are SGHTA and FQGNSA. The CDR3 DNA follows: TGTGCCAGCAGGCCAAAATTTAGCGGGAGTTCCACCTACAATGAGCAGTTCTTC. This encodes CASRPKFSGSSTYNEQFF.

This chain connects TRBV7-2 to TRBJ2-3; possibly TRBD2 for D (6 bases). The CDR3 has 15 residues. CDR1 SGHTA and CDR2 FQGNSA come from the germline V gene. V shed 6 bases and J shed 2 bases, with 15 bases lying between them. CDR3: CASSRSGGDTDTQYF. CDR3 DNA: TGTGCCAGCAGTCGCAGCGGCGGGGACACAGATACGCAGTATTTT.

The chain carries TRBV4-1 and TRBJ2-7; D is perhaps TRBD2 (5 bases). V gave up 0 bases and J gave up 3 bases, with 12 bases separating them. Looked up from germline, CDR1 is MGHRA and CDR2 is YSYEKL. CDR3 length: 15 amino acids. CDR3 coding DNA: TGCGCCAGCAGCCAAGAATCTAGCAGTTTCTACGAGCAGTACTTC. It is translated as CASSQESSSFYEQYF.

The chain links TRBV5-6 to TRBJ1-5; 7 nucleotides align to TRBD1. CDR3 length equals 15 residues. Germline V gives CDR1 SGHDT, CDR2 YYEEEE. Losses at the gene ends were 4 bases for V and 6 bases for J; bases not matched to a gene: 10. Written as DNA, the CDR3 is TGTGCCAGCAGCCGTGGCAGGGGGAAACGTCAGCCCCAGCATTTT. Translating it yields CASSRGRGKRQPQHF.

In its sample, this clone was seen once. The chain uses TRBV28 and TRBJ1-1, with 10 bases that match TRBD1. In germline, CDR1 is MDHEN, CDR2 SYDVKM. The ends lost 4 bases at V and 11 bases at J; junction bases unmatched: 34. The CDR3 covers 22 residues. CDR3: CASSSLGTGVGNEDGPGGRAFF. The CDR3 DNA is TGTGCCAGCAGTTCTCTCGGGACAGGGGTCGGGAATGAGGACGGGCCAGGGGGAAGGGCTTTCTTT.

The gene calls are TRBV4-1 and TRBJ2-1; D possibly matches TRBD1 or TRBD2 (7 bases each). Germline lookup yields CDR1 MGHRA and CDR2 YSYEKL. The CDR3 covers 17 residues. Between the trimmed V and J ends, which lost 4 bases and 6 bases, there was a span of 22 bases. The CDR3 here is CASSPQGGVIGLNEQFF. The CDR3, as DNA: TGCGCCAGCAGCCCCCAGGGGGGGGTTATTGGCCTCAATGAGCAGTTCTTC.

V is TRBV6-5 and J is TRBJ1-2, with unresolved D. V was cut by 3 bases and J by 10 bases, with 9 bases left in between. Germline-derived CDR1 and CDR2 are MNHEY and SVGAGI. The CDR3 sequence is 11 residues long. CDR3 sequence (DNA): TGTGCCAGCAGTTATGGGATTAACTACACCTTC. It specifies CASSYGINYTF.